The 19 T cell receptor beta chains presented below share a single source sample, sequenced in a study of cytomegalovirus exposure and HLA in healthy donors. Primers included in the PCR were 60 Vbeta and 13 Jbeta primers. Sequencing was performed with immunoSEQ multiplex PCR; in TCRdb, only in-frame clones are kept and a portion is missing. The data show fewer than 200,000 clones, more than 65% seen once. The sequencing sample was made of PBMCs. These receptors all stem from a woman aged 50 to 65 in good health and CMV-seronegative.

This chain joins TRBV7-2 and TRBJ2-7; 10 positions match TRBD2. V shed 1 base and J 0 bases; nucleotides not matched to a gene: 6. The CDR3 has 17 amino acids. Germline CDR1 reads SGHTA; CDR2 reads FQGNSA. The CDR3 sequence is CASSLGLAGASSYEQYF. As DNA, the CDR3 is TGTGCCAGCAGCTTAGGCCTAGCGGGGGCTAGCTCCTACGAGCAGTACTTC. The whole variable domain, remainder taken from reference TRBV7-2 and TRBJ2-7, is GAGVSQSPSNKVTEKGKDVELRCDPISGHTALYWYRQSLGQGLEFLIYFQGNSAPDKSGLPSDRFSAERTGGSVSTLTIQRTQQEDSAVYLCASSLGLAGASSYEQYFGPGTRLTVT.

The genes are TRBV7-6 and TRBJ2-7, with 7 bases matching TRBD1. V was clipped by 0 bases and J by 4 bases; unmatched bases: 9. The germline V gene encodes CDR1 SGHVS and CDR2 FNYEAQ. The CDR3 has 16 residues. The CDR3 coding sequence is TGTGCCAGCAGCTTAGCTGGACGGACAGGAGTGTACGAGCAGTACTTC. It encodes CASSLAGRTGVYEQYF. The full variable domain, with the rest looked up from reference TRBV7-6 and TRBJ2-7, is GAGVSQSPRYKVTKRGQDVALRCDPISGHVSLYWYRQALGQGPEFLTYFNYEAQQDKSGLPNDRFSAERPEGSISTLTIQRTEQRDSAMYRCASSLAGRTGVYEQYFGPGTRLTVT.

This clone was counted once. This rearrangement joins TRBV5-6 to TRBJ2-7; TRBD1 agrees at 8 bases. The CDR3 contains 13 residues. Germline CDR1 and CDR2: SGHDT and YYEEEE. The J segment lost 1 base and the V segment lost 6 bases, leaving 3 bases of the junction unmatched. CDR3 nucleotide sequence: TGTGCCAGCACCCGACAGGGGTCCTACGAGCAGTACTTC. Its protein is CASTRQGSYEQYF. The full variable domain, rest sourced from reference TRBV5-6 and TRBJ2-7, is DAGVTQSPTHLIKTRGQQVTLRCSPKSGHDTVSWYQQALGQGPQFIFQYYEEEERQRGNFPDRFSGHQFPNYSSELNVNALLLGDSALYLCASTRQGSYEQYFGPGTRLTVT.

This clone was counted only a few times. The CDR3 protein is CASSPLGHGQSYNEQFF. CDR3 DNA: TGTGCCAGCTCACCCCTAGGCCACGGACAGTCCTACAATGAGCAGTTCTTC. This chain connects TRBV18 to TRBJ2-1, with a weak D call TRBD1 (6 bases). CDR1 is KGHSH and CDR2 is LQKENI in the germline V gene. The V gene lost 3 bases and the J gene lost 1 base, with 16 bases spanning the gap. The CDR3 runs 17 residues.

The CDR3 is CASSGQGTGGYTF. Written as DNA, the CDR3 is TGTGCCAGCAGTGGACAGGGGACAGGTGGCTACACCTTC. The genes are TRBV6-1 and TRBJ1-2, with 8 bases matching TRBD1. Trimming cost V 4 bases and J 7 bases; bases outside gene matches: 5. The CDR3 totals 13 residues. Germline loops: CDR1 MNHNS, CDR2 SASEGT.

The chain uses TRBV5-1 and TRBJ2-1; possible D gene TRBD1, 6 bases. The CDR3 runs to 11 residues. V lost 3 bases to trimming and J lost 9 bases, with 7 bases between them. Germline V lookup: CDR1 SGHRS, CDR2 YFSETQ. The CDR3 spells CASSSGVEQFF. CDR3 bases: TGCGCCAGCAGCTCAGGGGTTGAGCAGTTCTTC.

This chain uses TRBV7-2 with TRBJ1-5; unclear D gene. In germline, CDR1 is SGHTA, CDR2 FQGNSA. Trimming shortened V by 2 bases and J by 5 bases, and 7 bases separated the two germline ends. CDR3 length: 13 residues. The CDR3 region has the DNA TGTGCCAGCAGCTTACTTAATGATCAGCCCCAGCATTTT. It yields the protein CASSLLNDQPQHF.

This sequence joins TRBV4-3 and TRBJ2-3, with TRBD2 identical over 9 bases. Germline V gene sequence: CDR1 LGHNA, CDR2 YSLEER. The V segment lost 0 bases and the J segment 6 bases; nucleotides outside the gene matches: 10. The length of the CDR3 is 17 residues. The CDR3 here is CASSQDPSGGTSDTQYF. CDR3 bases: TGCGCCAGCAGCCAAGATCCGAGCGGGGGGACCTCGGATACGCAGTATTTT.

The chain joins TRBV2 to TRBJ2-7, with D perhaps matching TRBD1 (6 bases). The length of the CDR3 is 15 residues. In germline, CDR1 is SNHLY, CDR2 FYNNEI. The ends were cut back, 3 bases at V and 6 bases at J, with 18 bases in the middle. The CDR3 region is CASSDRVRGLGEQYF. The CDR3 DNA reads TGTGCCAGCAGTGACCGGGTTAGGGGGTTGGGCGAGCAGTACTTC.

J is TRBJ1-2 and V is TRBV30, with a weak D call TRBD1 (6 bases). V lost 2 bases to trimming and J lost 8 bases, with 12 bases between them. Germline lookup yields CDR1 GTSNPN and CDR2 SVGIG (reference sequence). This CDR3 region has 12 residues. The CDR3 reads CAWSSGGAGYTF. The DNA of the CDR3 is TGTGCCTGGAGTAGCGGGGGCGCCGGCTACACCTTC. Full variable domain (outside the CDR3, taken from reference TRBV30 and TRBJ1-2): SQTIHQWPATLVQPVGSPLSLECTVEGTSNPNLYWYRQAAGRGLQLLFYSVGIGQISSEVPQNLSASRPQDRQFILSSKKLLLSDSGFYLCAWSSGGAGYTFGSGTRLTVV.

V and J are TRBV2 and TRBJ1-4, with 9 bases fitting TRBD1. The CDR3 is made up of 12 amino acids. CDR1 is SNHLY, CDR2 FYNNEI, per germline. After removal of 6 bases from V and 13 bases from J, the junction contained 6 bases not matched to a gene. DNA for the CDR3: TGTGCCAGCAGCCCGGGACAGGGAAGACTGTTTTTT. Its protein product is CASSPGQGRLFF.

The chain employs TRBV7-2 and TRBJ1-5, with a possible D match to TRBD1 (5 bases). The CDR3 runs 15 residues. Germline V lookup: CDR1 SGHTA, CDR2 FQGNSA. V was pared by 9 bases and J by 1 base, with 16 bases between. The CDR3 spells CASGPPRDSNQPQHF. The CDR3 region has the DNA TGTGCCAGTGGACCCCCGCGGGACAGCAATCAGCCCCAGCATTTT.

Only one count was recorded for this clone. The V gene is TRBV29-1, the J gene TRBJ2-7; TRBD2 aligns across 7 bases. Germline V lookup: CDR1 SQVTM, CDR2 ANQGSEA. V dropped 3 bases and J dropped 6; count of bases not matched to a gene: 5. There are 12 residues in the CDR3. CDR3 loop: CSVETSSLEQYF. Written as DNA, the CDR3 is TGCAGCGTTGAGACTAGCTCCCTCGAGCAGTACTTC.

The rearrangement uses TRBV7-9 and TRBJ1-2; 9 positions agree with TRBD1. The CDR3 has 16 amino acids. CDR1 and CDR2 from the germline V gene are SEHNR and FQNEAQ (reference sequence). Trimming cost V 6 bases and J 3 bases; bases outside gene matches: 11. Here the CDR3 DNA reads TGTGCCAGCAGTCTACAGGGGGCGAGCGCATACTATGGCTACACCTTC. It encodes CASSLQGASAYYGYTF.

The V call is TRBV6-4, the J call TRBJ2-2, with 7 nucleotides matching TRBD1. The V gene end was trimmed by 4 bases and the J gene end by 5 bases; junction bases not matched to a gene: 1. Germline CDR1 MRHNA, CDR2 SNTAGT. The CDR3 totals 13 residues. For the CDR3, the DNA is TGTGCCAGCAGTGTGACAGGGACCGGGGAGCTGTTTTTT. Translated, it gives CASSVTGTGELFF.

This clone is a singleton in its sample. The chain couples TRBV27 to TRBJ1-1; a possible D gene is TRBD1 (6 bases). The CDR3 loop spans 17 amino acids. CDR1 MNHEY and CDR2 SMNVEV come from the germline V gene (reference sequence). V was shortened by 0 bases and J by 7 bases, with 21 bases between the two germline ends. The DNA for the CDR3 is TGTGCCAGCAGTTTATCTCCCCGGACAGAAAACTTCGGTGAAGCTTTCTTT. It yields the protein CASSLSPRTENFGEAFF.

This clone was seen a single time. CDR3: CASSQDPGQGTQPQHF. The DNA of the CDR3 is TGCGCCAGCAGCCAAGATCCGGGACAGGGGACTCAGCCCCAGCATTTT. The V call is TRBV4-1, the J call TRBJ1-5; 10 bases align to TRBD1. Germline CDR1 is MGHRA and CDR2 is YSYEKL. V was pared by 0 bases and J by 6 bases, with 5 bases of the junction left unmatched. CDR3 length: 16 residues.

The genes are TRBV27 and TRBJ2-1, with 12 bases fitting TRBD2. V lost 5 bases to trimming and J lost 9 bases; unmatched junction nucleotides: 8. The germline gives CDR1 MNHEY, CDR2 SMNVEV (reference sequence). The CDR3 has 15 amino acids. The CDR3 protein is CASSVLAGGPGEQFF. DNA for the CDR3: TGTGCCAGCAGTGTTCTAGCGGGAGGGCCTGGTGAGCAGTTCTTC.

The chain links TRBV27 to TRBJ1-5; D is perhaps TRBD1 (5 bases). The germline V gene has CDR1 MNHEY and CDR2 SMNVEV (reference sequence). V shed 2 bases and J shed 2 bases, with 10 bases lying between them. The CDR3 has 15 residues. Here the CDR3 DNA reads TGTGCCAGCAGTTTAGGAGGGGCGGGCAATCAGCCCCAGCATTTT. Translating gives CASSLGGAGNQPQHF.